Below, one TCR beta chain is given with its context. As yet, its antigen is unknown. In the library, unique molecular identifiers were attached to individual cDNA molecules. MiXCR, run by TCRdb on the RACE reads, gives a single entry per CDR3 protein. The data show some 38,000 distinct CDR3 sequences, over 7.5% seen once. Noted time point: patch test 3, about 24 weeks after DPC sensitization. Treatment noted: therapeutic diphenylcyclopropenone sensitization with weekly scalp DPC. From whole blood left unfractionated, total RNA was extracted. The data are from a study of human T cells and chemical hapten exposure. Study results and caveats: There was alopecia in the donors, so their immune response may differ from that of healthy people.

Per the germline V gene, CDR1 is SGHAT and CDR2 is FQNNGV. Trimming took 0 bases from V and 3 from J; bases not matched to a gene: 5. CDR3 length equals 15 residues. The sequencing used whole blood, collected in connection with sensitization to the hapten diphenylcyclopropenone (DPC). The clonotype originates from a man over 45 with alopecia areata. Some clones in this sample may be carry-over from other donors' samples. The chain carries TRBV11-2 and TRBJ2-7; 7 positions match TRBD2. This CDR3 reads CASSLDRVAGYEQYF. The CDR3 DNA is TGTGCCAGCAGCTTAGATCGGGTAGCGGGCTACGAGCAGTACTTC.